The entry that follows covers one T cell receptor (beta chain) sequence. The target antigen is unknown. V gave up 2 bases and J gave up 11 bases; unmatched junction bases: 8. The CDR3 is 14 residues long. Unique molecular identifiers tagged the TCRbeta library. TCRdb re-derived calls from the PCR reads in MiXCR, one entry per CDR3 protein. The table records 440,000 or so distinct CDR3 sequences, 43% of them present only once. The sample comes from a study of T-cell reconstitution after alpha-beta-depleted transplantation in children. Study-level findings and limits: Some patients owed their high day-60 TCRbeta diversity to surviving recipient T cells and thymic progenitors. Several hundred expanded graft clones reportedly were the source of alpha-beta T cells about two months after transplant. At one year after transplant, newly produced T cells mostly accounted for T-cell counts and diversity.

Specimen: PBMCs, collected before TCRalphabeta/CD19-depleted stem cell transplant. The receptor was isolated from a girl aged 2-9 years with aplastic anemia, due to receive a stem cell transplant. This chain uses TRBV12-3 or TRBV12-4 with TRBJ1-1; 10 bases are shared with TRBD1. The CDR3 DNA follows: TGTGCCAGCAGTTTACGGACAGGGGGTGGTTTGGCTTTCTTT. The encoded protein is CASSLRTGGGLAFF.